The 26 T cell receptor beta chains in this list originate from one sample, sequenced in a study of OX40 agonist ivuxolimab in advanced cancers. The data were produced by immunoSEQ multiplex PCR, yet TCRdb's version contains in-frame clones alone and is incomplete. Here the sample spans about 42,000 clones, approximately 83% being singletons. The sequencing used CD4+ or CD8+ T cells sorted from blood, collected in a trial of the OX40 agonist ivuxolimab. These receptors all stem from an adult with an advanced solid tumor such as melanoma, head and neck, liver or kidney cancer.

The CDR3 here is CASSIQGNDEQYV. For the CDR3, the DNA is TGTGCCAGCAGTATACAAGGGAACGACGAGCAGTACGTC. The chain uses TRBV28 and TRBJ2-7; D unclear. The V and J ends lost 5 bases and 5 bases respectively, with 13 bases between them. Germline CDR1 reads MDHEN; CDR2 reads SYDVKM. The CDR3 has 13 amino acids.

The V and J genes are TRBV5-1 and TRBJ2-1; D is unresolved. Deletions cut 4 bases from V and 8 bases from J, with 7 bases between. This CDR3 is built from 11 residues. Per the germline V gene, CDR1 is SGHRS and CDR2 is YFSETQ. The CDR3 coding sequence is TGCGCCAGCAGCGTGCTGGATGAGCAGTTCTTC. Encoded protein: CASSVLDEQFF.

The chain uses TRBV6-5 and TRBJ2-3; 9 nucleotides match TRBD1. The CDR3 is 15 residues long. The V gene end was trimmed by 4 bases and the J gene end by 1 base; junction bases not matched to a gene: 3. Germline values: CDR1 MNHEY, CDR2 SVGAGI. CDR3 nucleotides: TGTGCCAGCAGTTGGACAGGGGAGGGCACAGATACGCAGTATTTT. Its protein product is CASSWTGEGTDTQYF.

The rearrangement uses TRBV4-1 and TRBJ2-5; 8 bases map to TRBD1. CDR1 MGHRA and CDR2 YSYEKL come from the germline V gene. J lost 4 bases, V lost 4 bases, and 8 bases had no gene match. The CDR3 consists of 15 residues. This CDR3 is CASSPQDRAGETQYF. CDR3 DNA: TGCGCCAGCAGCCCTCAGGACAGGGCTGGAGAGACCCAGTACTTC.

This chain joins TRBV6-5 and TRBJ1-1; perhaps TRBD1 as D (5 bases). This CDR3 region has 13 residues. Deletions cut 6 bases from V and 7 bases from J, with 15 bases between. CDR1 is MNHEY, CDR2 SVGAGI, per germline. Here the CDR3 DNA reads TGTGCCAGCAGCCTAGGTTGGGGCAGTGAAGCTTTCTTT. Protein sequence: CASSLGWGSEAFF.

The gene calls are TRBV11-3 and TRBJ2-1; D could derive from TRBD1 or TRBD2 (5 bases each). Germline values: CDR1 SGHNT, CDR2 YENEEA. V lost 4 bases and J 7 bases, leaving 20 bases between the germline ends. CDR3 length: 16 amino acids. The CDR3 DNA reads TGTGCCAGCAGCTCGTCCGGGACGGTAAATCAAAATGAGCAGTTCTTC. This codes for CASSSSGTVNQNEQFF.

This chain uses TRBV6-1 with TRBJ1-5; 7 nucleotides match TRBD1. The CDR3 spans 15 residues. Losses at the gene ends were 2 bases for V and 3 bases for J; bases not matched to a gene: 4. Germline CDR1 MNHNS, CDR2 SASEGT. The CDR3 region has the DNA TGTGCCAGCAGTGAACACAGGGGAAACAATCAGCCCCAGCATTTT. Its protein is CASSEHRGNNQPQHF.

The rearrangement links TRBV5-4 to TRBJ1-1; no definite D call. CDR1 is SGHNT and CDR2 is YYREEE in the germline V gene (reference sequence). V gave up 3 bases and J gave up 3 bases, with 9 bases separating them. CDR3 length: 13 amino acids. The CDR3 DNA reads TGTGCCAGCAGCTGGACTACCGACACTGAAGCTTTCTTT. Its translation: CASSWTTDTEAFF.

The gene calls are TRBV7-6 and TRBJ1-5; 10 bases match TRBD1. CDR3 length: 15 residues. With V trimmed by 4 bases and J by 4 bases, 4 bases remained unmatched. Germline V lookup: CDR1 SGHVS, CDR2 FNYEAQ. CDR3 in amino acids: CASSWGTGANQPQHF. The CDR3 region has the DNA TGTGCCAGCAGCTGGGGGACAGGGGCGAATCAGCCCCAGCATTTT.

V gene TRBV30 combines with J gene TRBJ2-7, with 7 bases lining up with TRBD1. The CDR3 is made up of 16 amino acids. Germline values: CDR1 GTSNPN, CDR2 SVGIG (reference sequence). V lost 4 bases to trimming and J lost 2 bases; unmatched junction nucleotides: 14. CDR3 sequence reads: CAWTERSTGFTYEQYF. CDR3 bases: TGTGCCTGGACCGAGAGATCGACAGGGTTTACCTACGAGCAGTACTTC.

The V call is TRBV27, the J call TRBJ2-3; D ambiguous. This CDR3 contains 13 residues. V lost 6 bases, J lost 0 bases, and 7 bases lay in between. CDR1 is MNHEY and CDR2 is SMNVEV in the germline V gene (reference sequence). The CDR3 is CASRAISTDTQYF. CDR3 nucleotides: TGTGCCAGCAGAGCAATTAGCACAGATACGCAGTATTTT.

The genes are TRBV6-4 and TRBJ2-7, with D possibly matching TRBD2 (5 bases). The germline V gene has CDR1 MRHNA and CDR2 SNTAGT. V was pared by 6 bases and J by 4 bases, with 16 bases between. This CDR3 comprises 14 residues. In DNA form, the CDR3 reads TGTGCCAGCAGGCCTGGGAGAGCTATTTACGAGCAGTACGTC. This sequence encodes CASRPGRAIYEQYV.

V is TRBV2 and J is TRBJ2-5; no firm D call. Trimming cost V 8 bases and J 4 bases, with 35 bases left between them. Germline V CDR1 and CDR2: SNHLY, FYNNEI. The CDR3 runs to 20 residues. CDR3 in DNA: TGTGCCAGCGGTCCCCCGAACAAGAGGACGGGCACAATCAAAAGAGAGACCCAGTACTTC. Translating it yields CASGPPNKRTGTIKRETQYF.

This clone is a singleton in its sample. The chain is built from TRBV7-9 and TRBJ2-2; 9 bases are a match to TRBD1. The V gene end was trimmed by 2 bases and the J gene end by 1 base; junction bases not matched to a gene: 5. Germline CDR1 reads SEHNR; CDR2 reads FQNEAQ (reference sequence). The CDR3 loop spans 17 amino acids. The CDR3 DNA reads TGTGCCAGCAGCTTAAGAGGACAGGGGATGAACACCGGGGAGCTGTTTTTT. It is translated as CASSLRGQGMNTGELFF.

CDR3 region: CASSLGFGQDGEKLFF. The CDR3 DNA follows: TGTGCCAGCAGCTTAGGGTTTGGACAGGATGGTGAAAAACTGTTTTTT. The chain combines TRBV7-9 with TRBJ1-4; TRBD1 matches at 7 bases. The CDR3 runs 16 residues. CDR1 and CDR2 from the germline V gene are SEHNR and FQNEAQ (reference sequence). Losses at the gene ends were 1 base for V and 7 bases for J; bases not matched to a gene: 9.

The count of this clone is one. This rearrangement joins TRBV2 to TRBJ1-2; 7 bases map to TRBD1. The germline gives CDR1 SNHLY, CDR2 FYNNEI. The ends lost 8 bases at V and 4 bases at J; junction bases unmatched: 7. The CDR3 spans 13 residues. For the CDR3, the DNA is TGTGCCAGCTTTGGGACAGAGAGCTATGGCTACACCTTC. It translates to CASFGTESYGYTF.

The CDR3 spells CASSEAGGRIYNEQFF. In DNA, the CDR3 is TGTGCCAGCAGTGAAGCGGGCGGGAGGATCTACAATGAGCAGTTCTTC. This chain joins TRBV2 and TRBJ2-1, with TRBD2 matching 8 bases. Germline CDR1 SNHLY, CDR2 FYNNEI. The CDR3 extends over 16 amino acids. With 0 bases clipped from V and 3 bases from J, the junction kept 4 bases outside the gene matches.

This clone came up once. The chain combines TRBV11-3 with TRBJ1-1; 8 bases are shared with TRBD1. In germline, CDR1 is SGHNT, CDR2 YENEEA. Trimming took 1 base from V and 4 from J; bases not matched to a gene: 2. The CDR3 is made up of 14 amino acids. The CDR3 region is CASSLGTGFTEAFF. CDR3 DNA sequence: TGTGCCAGCAGCTTAGGGACAGGGTTCACTGAAGCTTTCTTT.

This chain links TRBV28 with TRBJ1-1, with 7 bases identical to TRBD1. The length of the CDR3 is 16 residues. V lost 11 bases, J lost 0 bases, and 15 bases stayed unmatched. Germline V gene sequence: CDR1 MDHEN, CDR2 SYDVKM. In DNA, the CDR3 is TGTGCCGCGCCCCGAGAGGGGGCGCGGCTGAACACTGAAGCTTTCTTT. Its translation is CAAPREGARLNTEAFF. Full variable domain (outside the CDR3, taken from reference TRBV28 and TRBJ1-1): DVKVTQSSRYLVKRTGEKVFLECVQDMDHENMFWYRQDPGLGLRLIYFSYDVKMKEKGDIPEGYSVSREKKERFSLILESASTNQTSMYLCAAPREGARLNTEAFFGQGTRLTVV.

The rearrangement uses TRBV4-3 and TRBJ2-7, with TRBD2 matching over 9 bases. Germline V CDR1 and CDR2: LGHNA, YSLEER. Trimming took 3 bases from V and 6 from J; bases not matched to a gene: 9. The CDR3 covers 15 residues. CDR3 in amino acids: CASSQGPGLASEQYF. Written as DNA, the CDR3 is TGCGCCAGCAGCCAGGGACCGGGACTAGCTAGCGAGCAGTACTTC.

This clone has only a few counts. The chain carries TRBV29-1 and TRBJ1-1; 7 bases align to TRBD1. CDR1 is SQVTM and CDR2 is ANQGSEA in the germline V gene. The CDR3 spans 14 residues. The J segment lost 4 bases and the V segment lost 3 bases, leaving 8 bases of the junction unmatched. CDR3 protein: CSVERTGEGTEAFF. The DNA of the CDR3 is TGCAGCGTTGAGCGTACAGGGGAGGGCACTGAAGCTTTCTTT.

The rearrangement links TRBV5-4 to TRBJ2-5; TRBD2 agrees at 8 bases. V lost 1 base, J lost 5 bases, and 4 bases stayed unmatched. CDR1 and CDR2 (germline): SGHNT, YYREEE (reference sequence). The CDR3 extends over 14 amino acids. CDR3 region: CASSLNSGVETQYF. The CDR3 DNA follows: TGTGCCAGCAGCTTGAATAGCGGGGTGGAGACCCAGTACTTC.

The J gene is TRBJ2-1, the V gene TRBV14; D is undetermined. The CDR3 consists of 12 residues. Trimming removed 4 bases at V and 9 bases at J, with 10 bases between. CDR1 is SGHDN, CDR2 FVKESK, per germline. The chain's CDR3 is CASSPGYGEQFF. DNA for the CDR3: TGTGCCAGCAGCCCCGGATACGGTGAGCAGTTCTTC.

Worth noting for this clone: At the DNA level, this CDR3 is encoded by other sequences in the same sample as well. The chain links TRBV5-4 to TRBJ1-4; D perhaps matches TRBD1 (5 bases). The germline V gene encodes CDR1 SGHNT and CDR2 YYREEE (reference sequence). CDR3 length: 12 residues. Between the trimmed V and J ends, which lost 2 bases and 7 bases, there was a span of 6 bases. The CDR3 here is CASSLRGEKLFF. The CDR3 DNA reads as TGTGCCAGCAGCTTAAGGGGTGAAAAACTGTTTTTT.

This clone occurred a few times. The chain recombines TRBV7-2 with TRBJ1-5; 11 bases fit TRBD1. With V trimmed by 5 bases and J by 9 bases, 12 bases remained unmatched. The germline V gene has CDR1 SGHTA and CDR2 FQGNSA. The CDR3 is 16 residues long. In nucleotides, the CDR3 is TGTGCCAGCAGCACCTACCCCGGGACAGGGGGAGGGCCCCAGCATTTT. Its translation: CASSTYPGTGGGPQHF.

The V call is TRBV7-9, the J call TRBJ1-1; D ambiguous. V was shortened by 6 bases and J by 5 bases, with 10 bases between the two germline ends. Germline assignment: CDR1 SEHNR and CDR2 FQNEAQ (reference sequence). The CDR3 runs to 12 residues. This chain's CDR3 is CASRVAGTEAFF. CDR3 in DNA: TGTGCCAGCAGGGTCGCTGGAACTGAAGCTTTCTTT.